Each of the 2 T cell receptor beta chains below was sequenced from the same sample in a study of Ad26.COV2.S vaccination and SARS-CoV-2 variants. The data were produced by immunoSEQ multiplex PCR, yet TCRdb's version contains in-frame clones alone and is incomplete. The sample gives around 300,000 clones, 75% to 90% of which show up once; 4.5% to 5.5% is in the top ten. Treatment in this sample: roughly 20 received Ad26.COV2.S at low or high dose, single or two shots; 5 received placebo; per-sample allocation not given. Samples came from day 63 after the first vaccine or placebo injection. This sample comprised peripheral blood, obtained in a trial of Ad26.COV2.S vaccine versus placebo. The source of these receptors is a person aged 18-60 years who received the Ad26.COV2.S COVID-19 vaccine or a placebo.

The chain couples TRBV11-3 to TRBJ2-1; D unclear. Trimming left V 4 bases short and J 2 bases short, with 12 bases between. The CDR3 covers 15 residues. CDR1 is SGHNT, CDR2 YENEEA, per germline. CDR3 region: CASSSIVRTYNEQFF. The CDR3 DNA sequence: TGTGCCAGCAGCTCCATCGTGCGTACCTACAATGAGCAGTTCTTC.

This chain uses TRBV2 with TRBJ2-1, with 9 bases lining up with TRBD2. J was trimmed by 3 bases and V by 7 bases; bases with no gene match: 4. Germline V gives CDR1 SNHLY, CDR2 FYNNEI. CDR3 size: 14 residues. The CDR3 protein is CASTASGVYNEQFF. CDR3 coding DNA: TGTGCCAGCACGGCTAGCGGGGTCTACAATGAGCAGTTCTTC.